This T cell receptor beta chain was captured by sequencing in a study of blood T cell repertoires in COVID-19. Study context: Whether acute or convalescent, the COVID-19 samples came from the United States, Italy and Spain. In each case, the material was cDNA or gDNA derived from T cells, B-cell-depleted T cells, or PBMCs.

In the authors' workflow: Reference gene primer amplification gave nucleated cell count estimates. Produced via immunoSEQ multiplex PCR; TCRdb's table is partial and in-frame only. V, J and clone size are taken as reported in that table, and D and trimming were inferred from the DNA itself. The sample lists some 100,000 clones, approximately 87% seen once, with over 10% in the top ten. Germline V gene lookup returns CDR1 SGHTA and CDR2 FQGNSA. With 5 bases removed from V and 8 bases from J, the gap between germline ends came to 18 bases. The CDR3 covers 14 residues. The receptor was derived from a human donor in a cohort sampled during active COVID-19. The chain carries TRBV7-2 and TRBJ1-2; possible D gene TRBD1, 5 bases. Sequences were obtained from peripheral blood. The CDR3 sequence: CASSLGLTQEGYTF. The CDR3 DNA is TGTGCCAGCAGCCTGGGGCTGACCCAGGAGGGCTACACCTTC.